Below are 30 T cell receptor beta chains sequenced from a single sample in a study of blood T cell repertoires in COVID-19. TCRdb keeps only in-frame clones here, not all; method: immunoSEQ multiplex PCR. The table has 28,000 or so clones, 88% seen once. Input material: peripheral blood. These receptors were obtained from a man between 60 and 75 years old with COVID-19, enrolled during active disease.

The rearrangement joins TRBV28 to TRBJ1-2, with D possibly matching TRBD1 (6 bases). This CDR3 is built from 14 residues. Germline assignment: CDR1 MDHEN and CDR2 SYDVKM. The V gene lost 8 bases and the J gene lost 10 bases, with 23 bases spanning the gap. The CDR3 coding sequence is TGTGCCAGCGGGCGACCCCGAGGGGGGGCCGACTACACCTTC. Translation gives CASGRPRGGADYTF.

The CDR3 reads CASKGAEQYF. The DNA of the CDR3 is TGTGCCAGCAAGGGGGCCGAGCAGTACTTC. V usage is TRBV27 and J usage is TRBJ2-7; 7 nucleotides line up with TRBD1. The V gene end was trimmed by 7 bases and the J gene end by 6 bases; junction bases not matched to a gene: 0. The CDR3 is made up of 10 amino acids. The germline CDR1 and CDR2 sequences are MNHEY and SMNVEV (reference sequence).

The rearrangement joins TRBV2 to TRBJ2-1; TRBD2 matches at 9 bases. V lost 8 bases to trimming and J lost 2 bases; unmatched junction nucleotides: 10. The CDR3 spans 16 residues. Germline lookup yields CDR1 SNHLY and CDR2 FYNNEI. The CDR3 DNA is TGTGCCAGCCGTGGGCGGGGGGGAGCACCCTACAATGAGCAGTTCTTC. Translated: CASRGRGGAPYNEQFF.

CDR3 nucleotide sequence: TGTGCCTCGACGCAGGGTTTTGGGTATGGCTACACCTTC. It codes for CASTQGFGYGYTF. This chain uses TRBV30 with TRBJ1-2; a weak D match, TRBD1 (5 bases). The V and J ends lost 7 bases and 5 bases respectively, with 17 bases between them. CDR1 is GTSNPN, CDR2 SVGIG, per germline (reference sequence). The CDR3 has 13 residues.

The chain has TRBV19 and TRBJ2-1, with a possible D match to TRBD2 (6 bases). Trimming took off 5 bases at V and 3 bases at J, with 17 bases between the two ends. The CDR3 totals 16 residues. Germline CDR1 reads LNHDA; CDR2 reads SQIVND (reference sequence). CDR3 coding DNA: TGTGCCAGTAGTCGCTCTGTCGGGGGAGGCTACAATGAGCAGTTCTTC. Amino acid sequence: CASSRSVGGGYNEQFF. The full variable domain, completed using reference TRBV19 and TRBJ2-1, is DGGITQSPKYLFRKEGQNVTLSCEQNLNHDAMYWYRQDPGQGLRLIYYSQIVNDFQKGDIAEGYSVSREKKESFPLTVTSAQKNPTAFYLCASSRSVGGGYNEQFFGPGTRLTVL.

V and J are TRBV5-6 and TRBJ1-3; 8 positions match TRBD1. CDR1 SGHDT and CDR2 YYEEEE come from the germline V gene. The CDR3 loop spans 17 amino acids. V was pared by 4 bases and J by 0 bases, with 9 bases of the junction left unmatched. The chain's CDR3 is CASSTDGQGYSGNTIYF. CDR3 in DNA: TGTGCCAGCAGCACTGACGGACAGGGTTACTCTGGAAACACCATATATTTT.

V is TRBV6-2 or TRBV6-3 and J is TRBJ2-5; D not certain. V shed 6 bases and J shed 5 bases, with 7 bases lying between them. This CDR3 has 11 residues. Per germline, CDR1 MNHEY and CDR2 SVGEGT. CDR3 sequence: CASSRLETQYF. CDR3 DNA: TGTGCCAGCAGCCGACTTGAGACCCAGTACTTC.

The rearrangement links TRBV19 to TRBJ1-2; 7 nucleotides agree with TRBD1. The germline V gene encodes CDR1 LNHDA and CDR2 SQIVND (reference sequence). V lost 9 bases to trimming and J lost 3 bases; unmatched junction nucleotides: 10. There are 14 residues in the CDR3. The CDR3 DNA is TGTGCCAGCCTACAGGGGAGTCGGGACTATGGCTACACCTTC. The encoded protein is CASLQGSRDYGYTF.

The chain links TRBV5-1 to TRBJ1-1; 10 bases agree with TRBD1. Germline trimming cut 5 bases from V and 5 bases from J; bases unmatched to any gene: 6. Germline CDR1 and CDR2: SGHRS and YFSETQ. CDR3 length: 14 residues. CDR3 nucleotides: TGCGCCAGCAGTTATCGGACAGGGGGGACTGAAGCTTTCTTT. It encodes CASSYRTGGTEAFF.

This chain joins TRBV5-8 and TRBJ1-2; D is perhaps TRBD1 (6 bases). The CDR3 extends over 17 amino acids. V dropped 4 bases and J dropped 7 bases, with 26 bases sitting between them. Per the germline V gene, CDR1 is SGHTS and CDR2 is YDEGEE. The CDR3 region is CASSLGSGTLQAGGYTF. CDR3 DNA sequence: TGTGCCAGCAGCCTAGGGAGCGGGACACTCCAGGCGGGTGGCTACACCTTC.

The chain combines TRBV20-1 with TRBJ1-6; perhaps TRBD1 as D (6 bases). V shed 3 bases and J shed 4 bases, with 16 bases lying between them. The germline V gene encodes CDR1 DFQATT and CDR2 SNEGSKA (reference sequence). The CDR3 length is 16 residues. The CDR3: CSASPQGLGYNSPLHF. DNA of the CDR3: TGCAGTGCTAGTCCCCAGGGGTTGGGGTATAATTCACCCCTCCACTTT.

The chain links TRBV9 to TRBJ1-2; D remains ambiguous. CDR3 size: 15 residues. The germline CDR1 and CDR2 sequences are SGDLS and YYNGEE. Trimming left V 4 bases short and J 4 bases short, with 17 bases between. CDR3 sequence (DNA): TGTGCCAGCAGCCCCCGGGGAGAGCCTTTCTATGGCTACACCTTC. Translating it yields CASSPRGEPFYGYTF.

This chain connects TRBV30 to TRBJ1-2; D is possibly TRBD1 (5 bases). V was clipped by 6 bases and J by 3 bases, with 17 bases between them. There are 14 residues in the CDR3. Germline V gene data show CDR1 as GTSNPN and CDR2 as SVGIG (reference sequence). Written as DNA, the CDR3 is TGTGCCTGCATGACAACAGACAGTTACTATGGCTACACCTTC. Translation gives CACMTTDSYYGYTF.

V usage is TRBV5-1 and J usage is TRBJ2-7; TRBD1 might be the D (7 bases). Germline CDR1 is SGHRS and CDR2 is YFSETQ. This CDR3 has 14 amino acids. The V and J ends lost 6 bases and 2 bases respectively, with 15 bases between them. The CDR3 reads CASKLQGGPYEQYF. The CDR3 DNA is TGCGCCAGCAAACTCCAGGGGGGCCCCTACGAGCAGTACTTC.

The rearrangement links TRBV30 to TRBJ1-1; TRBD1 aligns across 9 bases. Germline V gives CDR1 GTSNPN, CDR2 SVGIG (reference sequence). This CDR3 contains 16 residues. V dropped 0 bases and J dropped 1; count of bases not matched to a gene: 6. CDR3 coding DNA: TGTGCCTGGAGTGTACAGGGGACAGGGAGGAACACTGAAGCTTTCTTT. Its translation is CAWSVQGTGRNTEAFF.

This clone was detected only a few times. In DNA, the CDR3 is TGTGCCAGCAGCTCAGGACAATATCAGCCCCAGCATTTT. Translation: CASSSGQYQPQHF. The V call is TRBV27, the J call TRBJ1-5; TRBD1 is a possible D gene (5 bases). In germline, CDR1 is MNHEY, CDR2 SMNVEV (reference sequence). The V end was cut by 6 bases, the J end by 5 bases, with 11 bases between. The length of the CDR3 is 13 residues.

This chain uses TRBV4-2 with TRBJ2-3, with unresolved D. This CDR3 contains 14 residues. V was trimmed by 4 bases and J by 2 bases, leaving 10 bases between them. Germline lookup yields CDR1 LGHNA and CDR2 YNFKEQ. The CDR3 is CASSPTTITDTQYF. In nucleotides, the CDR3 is TGTGCCAGCAGCCCCACAACTATCACAGATACGCAGTATTTT.

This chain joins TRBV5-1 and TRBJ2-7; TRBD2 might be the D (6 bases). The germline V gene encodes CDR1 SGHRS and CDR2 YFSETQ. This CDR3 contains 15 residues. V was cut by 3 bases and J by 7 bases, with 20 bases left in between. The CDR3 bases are TGCGCCAGCAGCTCTTCAACGGTAGGGGCGGGGGAGCAGTACTTC. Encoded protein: CASSSSTVGAGEQYF.

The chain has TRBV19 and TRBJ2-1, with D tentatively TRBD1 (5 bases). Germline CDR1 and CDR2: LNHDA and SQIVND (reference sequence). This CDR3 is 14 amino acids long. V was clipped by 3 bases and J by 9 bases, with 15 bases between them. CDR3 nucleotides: TGTGCCAGTAGTATCACAGGTTCCCCTGTTGAGCAGTTCTTC. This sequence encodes CASSITGSPVEQFF.

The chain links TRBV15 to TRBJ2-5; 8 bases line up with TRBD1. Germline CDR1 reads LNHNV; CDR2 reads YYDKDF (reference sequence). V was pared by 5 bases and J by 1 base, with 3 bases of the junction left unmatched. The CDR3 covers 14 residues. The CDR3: CATSHDRGQETQYF. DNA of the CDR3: TGTGCCACCAGCCATGACAGGGGCCAAGAGACCCAGTACTTC. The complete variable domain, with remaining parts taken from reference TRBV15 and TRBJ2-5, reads DAMVIQNPRYQVTQFGKPVTLSCSQTLNHNVMYWYQQKSSQAPKLLFHYYDKDFNNEADTPDNFQSRRPNTSFCFLDIRSPGLGDTAMYLCATSHDRGQETQYFGPGTRLLVL.

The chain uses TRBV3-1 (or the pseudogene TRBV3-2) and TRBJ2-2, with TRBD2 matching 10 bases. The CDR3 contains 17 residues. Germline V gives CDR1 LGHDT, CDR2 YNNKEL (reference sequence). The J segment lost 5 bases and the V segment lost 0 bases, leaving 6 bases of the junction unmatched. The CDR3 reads CASSQDGLAGVTGELFF. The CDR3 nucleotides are TGTGCCAGCAGCCAAGATGGGCTAGCGGGAGTTACCGGGGAGCTGTTTTTT.

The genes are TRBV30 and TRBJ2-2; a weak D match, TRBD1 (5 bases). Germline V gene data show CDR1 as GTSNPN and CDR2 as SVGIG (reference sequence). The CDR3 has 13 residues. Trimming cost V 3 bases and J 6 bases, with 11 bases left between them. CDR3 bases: TGTGCCTGGAGGATTACAGGTCCCGGGGAGCTGTTTTTT. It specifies CAWRITGPGELFF.

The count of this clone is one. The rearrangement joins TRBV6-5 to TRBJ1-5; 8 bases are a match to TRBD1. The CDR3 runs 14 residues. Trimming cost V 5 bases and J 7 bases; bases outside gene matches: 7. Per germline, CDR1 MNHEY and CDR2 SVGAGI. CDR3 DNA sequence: TGTGCCAGCAGTCTGGACAGGGATTACCAGCCCCAGCATTTT. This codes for CASSLDRDYQPQHF.

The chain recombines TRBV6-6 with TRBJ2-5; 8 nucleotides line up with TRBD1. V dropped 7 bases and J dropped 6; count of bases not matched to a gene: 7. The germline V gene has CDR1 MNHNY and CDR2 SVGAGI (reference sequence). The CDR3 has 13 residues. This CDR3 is CASNGQGRQTQYF. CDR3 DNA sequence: TGTGCCAGCAATGGACAGGGTAGACAGACCCAGTACTTC.

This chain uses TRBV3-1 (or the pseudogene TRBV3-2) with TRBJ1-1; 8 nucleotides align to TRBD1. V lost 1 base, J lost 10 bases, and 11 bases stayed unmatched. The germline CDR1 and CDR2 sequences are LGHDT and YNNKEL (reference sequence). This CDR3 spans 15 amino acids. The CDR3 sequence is CASSQGRTGLEGAFF. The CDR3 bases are TGTGCCAGCAGCCAAGGGCGGACAGGGCTCGAGGGAGCTTTCTTT.

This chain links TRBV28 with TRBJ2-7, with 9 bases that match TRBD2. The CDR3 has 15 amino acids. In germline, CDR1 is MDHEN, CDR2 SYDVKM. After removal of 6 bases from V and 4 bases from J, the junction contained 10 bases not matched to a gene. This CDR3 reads CASSAAGSGSYEQYF. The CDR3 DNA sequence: TGTGCCAGCAGCGCCGCCGGTAGCGGGAGTTACGAGCAGTACTTC.

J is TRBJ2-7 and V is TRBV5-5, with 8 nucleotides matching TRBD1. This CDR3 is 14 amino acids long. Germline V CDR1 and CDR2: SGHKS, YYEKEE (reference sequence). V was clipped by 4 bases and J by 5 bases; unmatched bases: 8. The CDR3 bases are TGTGCCAGCAGCCCCTGGACAGGGAAAGACGAGCAGTACTTC. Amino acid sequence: CASSPWTGKDEQYF.

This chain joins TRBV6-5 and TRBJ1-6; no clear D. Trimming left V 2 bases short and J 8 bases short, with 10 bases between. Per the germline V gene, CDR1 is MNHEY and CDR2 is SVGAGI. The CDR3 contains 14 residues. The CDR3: CASSYAGVYSPLHF. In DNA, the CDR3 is TGTGCCAGCAGTTACGCAGGTGTTTATTCACCCCTCCACTTT.

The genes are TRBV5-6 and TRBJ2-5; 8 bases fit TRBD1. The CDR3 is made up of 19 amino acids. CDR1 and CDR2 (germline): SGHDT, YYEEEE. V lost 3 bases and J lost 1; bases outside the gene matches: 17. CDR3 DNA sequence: TGTGCCAGCAGCTCCCGCAGAAGGACAGGGCGTAGCGGCCAAGAGACCCAGTACTTC. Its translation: CASSSRRRTGRSGQETQYF.

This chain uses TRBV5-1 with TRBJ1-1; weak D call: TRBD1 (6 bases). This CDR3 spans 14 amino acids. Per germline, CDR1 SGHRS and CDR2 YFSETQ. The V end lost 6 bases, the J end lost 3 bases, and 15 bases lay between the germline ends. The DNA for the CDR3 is TGCGCCAGCACCTCGGGGGGGCTGGACACTGAAGCTTTCTTT. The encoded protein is CASTSGGLDTEAFF.